A single sample is the source of the 12 T cell receptor beta chains below, sequenced in a study of neurological immune-mediated disorders. From the 5' RACE reads, TCRdb called clonotypes with MiXCR, one entry per CDR3 protein. The profile covers under 30,000 distinct CDR3 sequences, with 6.5% to 8% appearing a single time and about 4.5% taken by the ten largest. The sequenced sample was PBMCs. Every receptor here comes from a woman aged 40-49 years in good health.

This clonotype is categorized as medium-sized. The V call is TRBV20-1, the J call TRBJ2-2; D may correspond to TRBD1 or TRBD2 (5 bases each). V was pared by 1 base and J by 1 base, with 7 bases between. This CDR3 comprises 14 residues. Per germline, CDR1 DFQATT and CDR2 SNEGSKA (reference sequence). As DNA, the CDR3 is TGCAGTGCTAGAGTTGGGGGGAACACCGGGGAGCTGTTTTTT. Translated: CSARVGGNTGELFF.

In its sample, this clonotype was seen many times. The chain links TRBV6-2 or TRBV6-3 to TRBJ2-6, with a possible D match to TRBD2 (6 bases). Deletions cut 0 bases from V and 2 bases from J, with 17 bases between. Germline CDR1 MNHEY, CDR2 SVGEGT. This CDR3 has 19 amino acids. The CDR3 is CASSYSRQGGAAGANVLTF. For the CDR3, the DNA is TGTGCCAGCAGTTACTCGAGGCAGGGAGGAGCTGCTGGGGCCAACGTCCTGACTTTC.

This clonotype was observed at least ten times. The rearrangement links TRBV6-5 to TRBJ1-4; a weak D match, TRBD1 (6 bases). The CDR3 contains 16 residues. Trimming left V 2 bases short and J 0 bases short, with 10 bases between. CDR1 and CDR2 from the germline V gene are MNHEY and SVGAGI. In nucleotides, the CDR3 is TGTGCCAGCAGTTACGGGGGGGCTGCAACTAATGAAAAACTGTTTTTT. Its translation: CASSYGGAATNEKLFF.

This clonotype was counted at least ten times. The chain combines TRBV20-1 with TRBJ2-7; D call uncertain. The germline CDR1 and CDR2 sequences are DFQATT and SNEGSKA (reference sequence). The V end lost 3 bases, the J end lost 1 base, and 13 bases lay between the germline ends. The CDR3 length is 14 residues. This chain's CDR3 is CSARDTVSSYEQYF. The CDR3 DNA reads as TGCAGTGCTAGGGATACAGTATCTTCCTACGAGCAGTACTTC.

The sample holds many counts of this clonotype. V usage is TRBV29-1 and J usage is TRBJ2-1, with 8 positions matching TRBD1. The CDR3 totals 13 residues. Germline lookup yields CDR1 SQVTM and CDR2 ANQGSEA. V lost 7 bases and J lost 7; bases outside the gene matches: 9. CDR3 loop: CSATRQGSNEQFF. The CDR3 DNA reads as TGCAGCGCCACCAGACAGGGGTCGAATGAGCAGTTCTTC.

This rearrangement joins TRBV11-2 to TRBJ2-5, with 7 bases that match TRBD1. Germline V lookup: CDR1 SGHAT, CDR2 FQNNGV. CDR3 length: 13 amino acids. V trimming: 5 bases; J trimming: 1 base; junction bases outside the gene matches: 1. The CDR3 is CASSRDSQETQYF. The CDR3 region has the DNA TGTGCCAGCAGCCGGGACAGCCAAGAGACCCAGTACTTC.

This clonotype was seen many times. The chain has TRBV20-1 and TRBJ2-1; D call uncertain. Germline V gives CDR1 DFQATT, CDR2 SNEGSKA (reference sequence). This CDR3 is 15 amino acids long. Trimming removed 0 bases from V and 9 bases from J, with 18 bases in between. DNA for the CDR3: TGCAGTGCTAGAGATTTCGGGCAGGCACTCACTGAGCAGTTCTTC. Residues: CSARDFGQALTEQFF.

The chain is built from TRBV18 and TRBJ2-3; D remains unclear. The CDR3 has 12 residues. Germline-derived CDR1 and CDR2 are KGHSH and LQKENI. V was clipped by 2 bases and J by 3 bases, with 3 bases between them. The CDR3, as DNA: TGTGCCAGCTCACCAAGGACAGATACGCAGTATTTT. Its translation is CASSPRTDTQYF.

This clonotype has ten or more counts. The chain carries TRBV20-1 and TRBJ1-2, with 7 bases lining up with TRBD1. V shed 3 bases and J 6 bases; nucleotides not matched to a gene: 4. The CDR3 totals 12 residues. CDR1 and CDR2 from the germline V gene are DFQATT and SNEGSKA (reference sequence). CDR3 bases: TGCAGTGCTAGCCCACAGGGGCATGGCTACACCTTC. This gives the protein CSASPQGHGYTF.

This clonotype was seen repeatedly, ten times or more. V and J are TRBV20-1 and TRBJ2-2; no definite D call. The V gene's germline CDR1 is DFQATT and CDR2 SNEGSKA (reference sequence). The length of the CDR3 is 17 residues. The V and J ends lost 0 bases and 0 bases respectively, with 14 bases between them. The CDR3 here is CSARDGAVKTNTGELFF. The DNA for the CDR3 is TGCAGTGCTAGAGATGGAGCAGTGAAGACGAACACCGGGGAGCTGTTTTTT.

This clonotype was recorded many times. The V gene is TRBV5-1, the J gene TRBJ2-2; no clear D gene. V was trimmed by 5 bases and J by 2 bases, leaving 7 bases between them. Per germline, CDR1 SGHRS and CDR2 YFSETQ. The CDR3 runs to 13 residues. CDR3 region: CASSSDNTGELFF. In nucleotides, the CDR3 is TGCGCCAGCAGTTCCGACAACACCGGGGAGCTGTTTTTT.

Many counts were recorded for this clonotype. The chain uses TRBV5-6 and TRBJ2-1, with 9 bases identical to TRBD1. Germline V gene lookup returns CDR1 SGHDT and CDR2 YYEEEE. V dropped 4 bases and J dropped 9; count of bases not matched to a gene: 8. The CDR3 is 14 amino acids. The CDR3 nucleotides read TGTGCCAGCAGCCCCGGGACAGGGATCCGTGAGCAGTTCTTC. Protein: CASSPGTGIREQFF.